This T cell receptor beta chain was found in a study of T cell repertoires in cytomegalovirus infection. Overall study context: CMV infection plus the matching HLA type was flagged by public TCR beta signatures. General study findings and limits: Public TCR beta family frequency separated CMV-and-HLA carriers, including in an independent cohort. Within the response measured ex vivo, HLA-C-restricted CMV-specific TCR beta clonotypes were dominant.

Trimming cost V 3 bases and J 5 bases, with 13 bases left between them. CDR1 and CDR2 from the germline V gene are DFQATT and SNEGSKA (reference sequence). The CDR3 has 13 residues. TCRdb recomputed calls from the reads with MiXCR, one row per CDR3 protein. The sample has 400,000 or so distinct CDR3 sequences, about a sixth seen once. Only a few counts were recorded for this clonotype. Its antigen is not identified. The chain has TRBV20-1 and TRBJ2-5; D is uncertain. The sample was PBMCs. This TCR was recovered from a human donor in good health (CMV status not recorded). Some clones in this sample may be carry-over from other donors' samples. The CDR3 DNA is TGCAGTGCTAGTTTGATTTCCACCGAGACCCAGTACTTC. Translation: CSASLISTETQYF.